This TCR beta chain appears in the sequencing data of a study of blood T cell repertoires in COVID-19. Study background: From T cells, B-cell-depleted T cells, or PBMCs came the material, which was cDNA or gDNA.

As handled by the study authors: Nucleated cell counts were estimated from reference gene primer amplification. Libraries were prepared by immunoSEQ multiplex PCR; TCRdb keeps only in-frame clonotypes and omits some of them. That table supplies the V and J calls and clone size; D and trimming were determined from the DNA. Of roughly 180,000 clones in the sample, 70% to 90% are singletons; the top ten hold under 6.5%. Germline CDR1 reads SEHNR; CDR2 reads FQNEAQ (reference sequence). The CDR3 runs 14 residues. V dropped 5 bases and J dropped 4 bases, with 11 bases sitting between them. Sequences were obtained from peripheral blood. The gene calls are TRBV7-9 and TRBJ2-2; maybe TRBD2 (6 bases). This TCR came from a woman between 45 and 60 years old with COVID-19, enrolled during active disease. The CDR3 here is CASSRVGGTGELFF. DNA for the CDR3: TGTGCCAGCAGCCGTGTGGGGGGCACCGGGGAGCTGTTTTTT.